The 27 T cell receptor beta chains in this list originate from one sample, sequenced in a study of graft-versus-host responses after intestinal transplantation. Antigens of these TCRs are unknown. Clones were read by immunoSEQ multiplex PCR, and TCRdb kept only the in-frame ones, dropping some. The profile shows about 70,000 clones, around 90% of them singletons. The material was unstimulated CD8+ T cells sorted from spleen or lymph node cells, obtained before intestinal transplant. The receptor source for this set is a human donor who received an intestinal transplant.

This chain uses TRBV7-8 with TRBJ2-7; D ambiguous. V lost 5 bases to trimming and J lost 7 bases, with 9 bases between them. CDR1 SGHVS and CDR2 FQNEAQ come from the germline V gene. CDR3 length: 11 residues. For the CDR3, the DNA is TGTGCCAGCAGCCGTGCGATAGAGCAGTACTTC. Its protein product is CASSRAIEQYF.

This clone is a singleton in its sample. The CDR3, as DNA: TGTGCCAGCAGCGTAGAGGAGGGGGCTCCCCAAGAGACCCAGTACTTC. It is translated as CASSVEEGAPQETQYF. The rearrangement uses TRBV9 and TRBJ2-5; tentative D call: TRBD1 (7 bases). The V end was cut by 0 bases, the J end by 1 base, with 13 bases between. Per germline, CDR1 SGDLS and CDR2 YYNGEE. The CDR3 loop spans 16 amino acids.

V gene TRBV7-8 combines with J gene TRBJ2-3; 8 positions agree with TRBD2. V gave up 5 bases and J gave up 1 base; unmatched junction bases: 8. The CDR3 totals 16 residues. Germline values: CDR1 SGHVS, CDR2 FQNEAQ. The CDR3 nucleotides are TGTGCCAGCAGCCAAAGGGGGGGACTAGGCACAGATACGCAGTATTTT. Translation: CASSQRGGLGTDTQYF.

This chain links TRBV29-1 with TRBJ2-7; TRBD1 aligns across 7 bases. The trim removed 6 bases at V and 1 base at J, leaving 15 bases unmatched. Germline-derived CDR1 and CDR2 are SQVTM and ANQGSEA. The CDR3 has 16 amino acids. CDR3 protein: CSVGLLNRGLSYEQYF. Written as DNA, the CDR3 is TGCAGCGTCGGTCTTCTTAACAGGGGCCTGTCCTACGAGCAGTACTTC.

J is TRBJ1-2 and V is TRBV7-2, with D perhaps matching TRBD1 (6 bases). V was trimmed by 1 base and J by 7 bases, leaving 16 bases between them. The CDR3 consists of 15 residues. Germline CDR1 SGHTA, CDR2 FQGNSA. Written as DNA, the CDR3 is TGTGCCAGCAGCTTAGGGGTGGGGGCAGGGTTTGGCTACACCTTC. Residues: CASSLGVGAGFGYTF.

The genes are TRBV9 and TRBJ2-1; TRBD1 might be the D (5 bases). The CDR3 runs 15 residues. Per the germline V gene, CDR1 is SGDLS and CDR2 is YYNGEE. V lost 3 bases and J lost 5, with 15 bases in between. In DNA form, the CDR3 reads TGTGCCAGCAGCGCGAGTGGGGCAGGACACAATGAGCAGTTCTTC. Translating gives CASSASGAGHNEQFF.

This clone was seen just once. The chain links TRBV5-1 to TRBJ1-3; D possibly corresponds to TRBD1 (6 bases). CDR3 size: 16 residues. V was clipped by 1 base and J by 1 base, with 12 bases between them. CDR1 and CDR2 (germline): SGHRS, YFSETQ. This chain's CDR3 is CASSLSVTGSGNTIYF. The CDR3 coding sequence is TGCGCCAGCAGCTTGAGCGTAACAGGGTCTGGAAACACCATATATTTT.

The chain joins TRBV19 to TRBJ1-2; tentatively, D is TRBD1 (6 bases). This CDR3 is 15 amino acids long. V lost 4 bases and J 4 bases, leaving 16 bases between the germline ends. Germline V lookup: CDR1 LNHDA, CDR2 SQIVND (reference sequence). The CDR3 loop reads CASSTLDRPSYGYTF. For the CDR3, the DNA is TGTGCCAGTAGTACACTCGACAGGCCCAGCTATGGCTACACCTTC. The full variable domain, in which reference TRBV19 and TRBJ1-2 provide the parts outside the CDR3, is DGGITQSPKYLFRKEGQNVTLSCEQNLNHDAMYWYRQDPGQGLRLIYYSQIVNDFQKGDIAEGYSVSREKKESFPLTVTSAQKNPTAFYLCASSTLDRPSYGYTFGSGTRLTVV.

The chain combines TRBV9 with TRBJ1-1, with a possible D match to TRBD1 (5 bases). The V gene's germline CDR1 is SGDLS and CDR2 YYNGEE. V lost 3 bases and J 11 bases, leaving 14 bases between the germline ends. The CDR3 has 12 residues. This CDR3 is CASSDSGGWAFF. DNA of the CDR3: TGTGCCAGCAGCGATTCGGGGGGATGGGCTTTCTTT.

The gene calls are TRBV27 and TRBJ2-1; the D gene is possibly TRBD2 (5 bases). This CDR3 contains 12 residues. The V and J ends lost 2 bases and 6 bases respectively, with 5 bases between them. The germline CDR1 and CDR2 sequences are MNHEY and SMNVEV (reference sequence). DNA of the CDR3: TGTGCCAGCAGTTTAGCGGGCAATGAGCAGTTCTTC. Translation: CASSLAGNEQFF.

The CDR3 loop is CASSQVTGGLYEQFF. CDR3 nucleotide sequence: TGTGCCAGCAGCCAAGTGACGGGGGGGCTCTATGAGCAGTTCTTC. V gene TRBV4-2 combines with J gene TRBJ2-1, with 8 bases fitting TRBD2. Unmatched junction bases numbered 7, after V lost 1 base and J lost 8 bases. This CDR3 region has 15 residues. Germline V CDR1 and CDR2: LGHNA, YNFKEQ.

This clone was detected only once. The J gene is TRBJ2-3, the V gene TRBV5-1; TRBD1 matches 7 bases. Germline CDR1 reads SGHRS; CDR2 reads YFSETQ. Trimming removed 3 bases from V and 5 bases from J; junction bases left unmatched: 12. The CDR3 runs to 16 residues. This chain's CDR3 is CASSSLSQGVGDTQYF. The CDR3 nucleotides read TGCGCCAGCAGCTCCTTGAGCCAGGGGGTAGGAGATACGCAGTATTTT.

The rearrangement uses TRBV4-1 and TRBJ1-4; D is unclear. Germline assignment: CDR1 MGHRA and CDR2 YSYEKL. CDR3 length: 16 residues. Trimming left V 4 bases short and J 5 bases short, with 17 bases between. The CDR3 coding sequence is TGCGCCAGCAGCCCGGAAGGGCGCGGGTTGAATGAAAAACTGTTTTTT. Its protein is CASSPEGRGLNEKLFF.

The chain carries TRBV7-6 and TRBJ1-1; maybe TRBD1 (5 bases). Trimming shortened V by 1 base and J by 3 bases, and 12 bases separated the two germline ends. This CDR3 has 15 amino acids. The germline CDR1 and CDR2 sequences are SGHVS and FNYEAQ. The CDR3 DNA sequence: TGTGCCAGCAGCTTAGGACAGTATACGGACACTGAAGCTTTCTTT. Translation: CASSLGQYTDTEAFF.

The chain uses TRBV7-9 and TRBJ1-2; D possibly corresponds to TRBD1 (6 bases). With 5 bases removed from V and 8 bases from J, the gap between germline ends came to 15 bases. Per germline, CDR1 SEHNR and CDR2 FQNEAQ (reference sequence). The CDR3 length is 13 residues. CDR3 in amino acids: CASSLGTIHGYTF. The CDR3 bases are TGTGCCAGCAGCCTAGGGACAATTCACGGCTACACCTTC. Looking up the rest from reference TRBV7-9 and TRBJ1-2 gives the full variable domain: DTGVSQNPRHKITKRGQNVTFRCDPISEHNRLYWYRQTLGQGPEFLTYFQNEAQLEKSRLLSDRFSAERPKGSFSTLEIQRTEQGDSAMYLCASSLGTIHGYTFGSGTRLTVV.

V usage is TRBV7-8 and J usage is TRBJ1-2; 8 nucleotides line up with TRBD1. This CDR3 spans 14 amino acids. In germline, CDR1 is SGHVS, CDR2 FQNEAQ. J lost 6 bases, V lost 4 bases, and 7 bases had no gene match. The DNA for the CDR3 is TGTGCCAGCAGCTACACAGGGGGGTCGGATGGCTACACCTTC. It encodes CASSYTGGSDGYTF.

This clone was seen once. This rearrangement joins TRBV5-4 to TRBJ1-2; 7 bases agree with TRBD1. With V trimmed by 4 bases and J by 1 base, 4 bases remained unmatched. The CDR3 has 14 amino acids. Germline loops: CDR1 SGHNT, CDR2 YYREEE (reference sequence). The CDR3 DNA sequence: TGTGCCAGCAGCCTCAGGGGGGATAACTATGGCTACACCTTC. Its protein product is CASSLRGDNYGYTF.

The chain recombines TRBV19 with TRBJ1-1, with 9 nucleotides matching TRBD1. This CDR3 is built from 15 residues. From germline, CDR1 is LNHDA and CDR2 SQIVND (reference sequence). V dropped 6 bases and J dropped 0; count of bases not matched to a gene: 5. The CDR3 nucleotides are TGTGCCAGTAGGGACAGGGGATTGATGAACACTGAAGCTTTCTTT. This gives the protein CASRDRGLMNTEAFF.

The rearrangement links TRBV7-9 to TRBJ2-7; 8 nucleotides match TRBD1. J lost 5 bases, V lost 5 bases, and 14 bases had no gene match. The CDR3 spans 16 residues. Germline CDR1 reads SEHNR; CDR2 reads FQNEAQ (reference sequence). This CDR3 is CASSPPYPADRDEQYF. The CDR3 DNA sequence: TGTGCCAGCAGCCCCCCATACCCCGCGGACAGGGACGAGCAGTACTTC. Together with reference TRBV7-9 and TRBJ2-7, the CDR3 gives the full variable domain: DTGVSQNPRHKITKRGQNVTFRCDPISEHNRLYWYRQTLGQGPEFLTYFQNEAQLEKSRLLSDRFSAERPKGSFSTLEIQRTEQGDSAMYLCASSPPYPADRDEQYFGPGTRLTVT.

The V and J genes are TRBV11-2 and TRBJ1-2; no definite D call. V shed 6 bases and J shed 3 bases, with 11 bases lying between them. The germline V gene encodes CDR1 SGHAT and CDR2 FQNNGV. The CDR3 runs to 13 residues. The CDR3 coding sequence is TGTGCCAGCAGGGGTCTGGGAGACTATGGCTACACCTTC. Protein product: CASRGLGDYGYTF.

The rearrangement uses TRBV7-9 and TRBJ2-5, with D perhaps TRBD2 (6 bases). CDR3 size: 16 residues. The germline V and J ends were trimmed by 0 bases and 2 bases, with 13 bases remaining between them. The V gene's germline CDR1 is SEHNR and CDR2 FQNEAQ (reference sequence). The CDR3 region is CASSLAGRSGQETQYF. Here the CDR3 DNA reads TGTGCCAGCAGCTTAGCTGGGAGGTCGGGACAAGAGACCCAGTACTTC.

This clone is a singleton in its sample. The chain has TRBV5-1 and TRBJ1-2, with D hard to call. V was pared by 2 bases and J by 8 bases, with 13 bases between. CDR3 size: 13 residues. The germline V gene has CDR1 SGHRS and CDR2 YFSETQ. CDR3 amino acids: CASSFGLSQGYTF. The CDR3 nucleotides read TGCGCCAGCAGCTTCGGACTCAGTCAGGGCTACACCTTC. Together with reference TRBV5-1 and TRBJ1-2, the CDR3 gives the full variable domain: KAGVTQTPRYLIKTRGQQVTLSCSPISGHRSVSWYQQTPGQGLQFLFEYFSETQRNKGNFPGRFSGRQFSNSRSEMNVSTLELGDSALYLCASSFGLSQGYTFGSGTRLTVV.

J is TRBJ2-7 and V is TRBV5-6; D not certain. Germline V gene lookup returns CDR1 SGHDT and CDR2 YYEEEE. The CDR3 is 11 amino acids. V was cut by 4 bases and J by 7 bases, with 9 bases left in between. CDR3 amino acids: CASSQLGEQYF. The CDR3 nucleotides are TGTGCCAGCAGCCAACTCGGGGAGCAGTACTTC.

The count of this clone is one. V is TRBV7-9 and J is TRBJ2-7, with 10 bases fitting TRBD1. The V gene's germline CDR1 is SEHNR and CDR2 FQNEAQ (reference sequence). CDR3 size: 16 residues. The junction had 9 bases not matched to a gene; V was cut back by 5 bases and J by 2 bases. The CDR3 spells CASSLDPGQGPYEQYF. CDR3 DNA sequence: TGTGCCAGCAGCCTAGATCCGGGACAGGGGCCCTACGAGCAGTACTTC. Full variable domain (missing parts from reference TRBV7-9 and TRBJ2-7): DTGVSQNPRHKITKRGQNVTFRCDPISEHNRLYWYRQTLGQGPEFLTYFQNEAQLEKSRLLSDRFSAERPKGSFSTLEIQRTEQGDSAMYLCASSLDPGQGPYEQYFGPGTRLTVT.

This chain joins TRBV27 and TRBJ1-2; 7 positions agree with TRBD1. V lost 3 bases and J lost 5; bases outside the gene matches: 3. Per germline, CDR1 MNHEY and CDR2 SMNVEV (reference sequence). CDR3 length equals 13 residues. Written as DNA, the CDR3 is TGTGCCAGCAGTTTCCCAGGGGGGTATGGCTACACCTTC. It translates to CASSFPGGYGYTF.

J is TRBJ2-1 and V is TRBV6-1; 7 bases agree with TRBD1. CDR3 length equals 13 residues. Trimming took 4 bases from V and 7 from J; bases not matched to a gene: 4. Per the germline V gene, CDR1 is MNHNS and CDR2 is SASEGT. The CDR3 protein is CASSGQQGNEQFF. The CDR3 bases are TGTGCCAGCAGTGGACAACAGGGGAATGAGCAGTTCTTC.

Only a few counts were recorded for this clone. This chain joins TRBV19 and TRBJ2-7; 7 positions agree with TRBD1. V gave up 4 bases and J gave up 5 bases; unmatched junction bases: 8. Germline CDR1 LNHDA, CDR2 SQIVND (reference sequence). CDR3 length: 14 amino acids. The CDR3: CASSTPTGRNEQYF. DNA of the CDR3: TGTGCCAGTAGTACCCCGACAGGGCGAAACGAGCAGTACTTC. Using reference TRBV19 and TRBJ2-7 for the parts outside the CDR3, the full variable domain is DGGITQSPKYLFRKEGQNVTLSCEQNLNHDAMYWYRQDPGQGLRLIYYSQIVNDFQKGDIAEGYSVSREKKESFPLTVTSAQKNPTAFYLCASSTPTGRNEQYFGPGTRLTVT.